What follows are 26 T cell receptor beta chains derived from one specimen sequenced in a study of cytomegalovirus exposure and HLA in healthy donors. Use of 60 Vbeta and 13 Jbeta primers characterized the PCR. The data were produced by immunoSEQ multiplex PCR, yet TCRdb's version contains in-frame clones alone and is incomplete. The repertoire holds 99,000 or so clones, with approximately 82% as singletons. The sample was PBMCs. The receptors were sampled from a female donor in good health and CMV-seropositive.

The CDR3 here is CASSETTGGTEAFF. The DNA for the CDR3 is TGCGCCAGCAGTGAGACGACAGGGGGCACTGAAGCTTTCTTT. V usage is TRBV10-2 and J usage is TRBJ1-1; 9 bases match TRBD1. Germline loops: CDR1 WSHSY, CDR2 SAAADI. The CDR3 runs to 14 residues. Trimming removed 2 bases from V and 4 bases from J; junction bases left unmatched: 2.

The rearrangement joins TRBV6-1 to TRBJ1-1; a weak D match, TRBD1 (5 bases). The V end was cut by 5 bases, the J end by 1 base, with 11 bases between. The germline CDR1 and CDR2 sequences are MNHNS and SASEGT. CDR3 length: 14 residues. The CDR3 loop reads CASSRQSSNTEAFF. CDR3 DNA sequence: TGTGCCAGCAGTCGACAGAGTTCGAACACTGAAGCTTTCTTT.

The rearrangement links TRBV11-2 to TRBJ1-1; TRBD1 agrees at 7 bases. The CDR3 is 16 amino acids. The V gene's germline CDR1 is SGHAT and CDR2 FQNNGV. The ends lost 1 base at V and 1 base at J; junction bases unmatched: 6. As DNA, the CDR3 is TGTGCCAGCAGCTTAGGGAACAGGGGTTGGAACACTGAAGCTTTCTTT. This encodes CASSLGNRGWNTEAFF.

The gene calls are TRBV6-5 and TRBJ2-5; 9 positions agree with TRBD1. Germline-derived CDR1 and CDR2 are MNHEY and SVGAGI. This CDR3 region has 14 residues. The J segment lost 2 bases and the V segment lost 5 bases, leaving 3 bases of the junction unmatched. CDR3 coding DNA: TGTGCCAGCAGTACCGGGACAGGGCAAGAGACCCAGTACTTC. This gives the protein CASSTGTGQETQYF.

The chain employs TRBV19 and TRBJ2-1; the D gene is possibly TRBD2 (5 bases). Germline V gene lookup returns CDR1 LNHDA and CDR2 SQIVND (reference sequence). This CDR3 is built from 16 residues. V was pared by 3 bases and J by 1 base, with 13 bases between. CDR3 coding DNA: TGTGCCAGTAGTATCCGCTGGCTAGCTTCCTACAATGAGCAGTTCTTC. As protein: CASSIRWLASYNEQFF.

This clone was counted a few times. This chain links TRBV4-1 with TRBJ2-6, with unresolved D. This CDR3 region has 14 residues. Germline V CDR1 and CDR2: MGHRA, YSYEKL. Trimming removed 3 bases from V and 0 bases from J, with 3 bases in between. CDR3 bases: TGCGCCAGCAGCCAGAGCTCTGGGGCCAACGTCCTGACTTTC. It codes for CASSQSSGANVLTF.

This sequence joins TRBV14 and TRBJ1-4; the D is unclear. Between the trimmed V and J ends, which lost 0 bases and 8 bases, there was a span of 13 bases. Germline CDR1 reads SGHDN; CDR2 reads FVKESK. This CDR3 has 15 amino acids. CDR3 sequence: CASSQEHSIGEKLFF. CDR3 DNA sequence: TGTGCCAGCAGCCAAGAGCACAGTATAGGCGAAAAACTGTTTTTT.

In this sample, this clone is medium-sized. This chain joins TRBV6-5 and TRBJ1-1; 9 bases match TRBD1. The ends lost 6 bases at V and 8 bases at J; junction bases unmatched: 1. The CDR3 is 11 residues long. Germline CDR1 and CDR2: MNHEY and SVGAGI. As DNA, the CDR3 is TGTGCCAGCAGCGGACAGGGGGAAGCTTTCTTT. The encoded protein is CASSGQGEAFF.

This clone was counted a few times. The rearrangement links TRBV5-4 to TRBJ1-6; TRBD1 matches at 9 bases. Germline V gene sequence: CDR1 SGHNT, CDR2 YYREEE (reference sequence). This CDR3 region has 15 residues. V was clipped by 4 bases and J by 10 bases; unmatched bases: 9. CDR3 nucleotides: TGTGCCAGCAGCATTTGGGACAGGGCCTTCTCACCCCTCCACTTT. Its translation: CASSIWDRAFSPLHF.

This chain uses TRBV4-1 with TRBJ1-1; D may be TRBD1 (5 bases). The germline V gene encodes CDR1 MGHRA and CDR2 YSYEKL. Trimming pared 7 bases from V and 5 bases from J, leaving 14 bases between. This CDR3 has 13 amino acids. CDR3 bases: TGCGCCAGCACCCTGGCGGGGGGGACTGAAGCTTTCTTT. Translating it yields CASTLAGGTEAFF.

The chain couples TRBV4-2 to TRBJ2-4, with D perhaps matching TRBD2 (6 bases). The V end lost 0 bases, the J end lost 0 bases, and 9 bases lay between the germline ends. CDR1 LGHNA and CDR2 YNFKEQ come from the germline V gene. CDR3 length equals 16 residues. CDR3 in amino acids: CASSQEAGLAKNIQYF. The CDR3 region has the DNA TGTGCCAGCAGCCAAGAAGCGGGCCTAGCCAAAAACATTCAGTACTTC.

This rearrangement joins TRBV5-6 to TRBJ1-3, with TRBD1 identical over 8 bases. Trimming removed 0 bases from V and 0 bases from J; junction bases left unmatched: 2. The germline gives CDR1 SGHDT, CDR2 YYEEEE. CDR3 size: 16 residues. The CDR3 DNA follows: TGTGCCAGCAGCTTGGGGCAGGGGGCCTCTGGAAACACCATATATTTT. It encodes CASSLGQGASGNTIYF.

V usage is TRBV5-6 and J usage is TRBJ1-1; a possible D gene is TRBD1 (6 bases). Germline CDR1 is SGHDT and CDR2 is YYEEEE. V gave up 2 bases and J gave up 2 bases, with 16 bases separating them. The CDR3 extends over 16 amino acids. CDR3 nucleotides: TGTGCCAGCAGCTTTGTTGGGGGGGCGAAAAACACTGAAGCTTTCTTT. Translation: CASSFVGGAKNTEAFF.

The chain links TRBV11-2 to TRBJ2-7, with D perhaps TRBD1 (5 bases). The V and J ends lost 4 bases and 0 bases respectively, with 10 bases between them. The V gene's germline CDR1 is SGHAT and CDR2 FQNNGV. This CDR3 comprises 14 residues. Here the CDR3 DNA reads TGTGCCAGCAGCTATTCGGACATCTCCTACGAGCAGTACTTC. This codes for CASSYSDISYEQYF.

This chain uses TRBV28 with TRBJ2-7; 14 bases map to TRBD2. This CDR3 spans 15 amino acids. The V segment lost 5 bases and the J segment 5 bases; nucleotides outside the gene matches: 5. CDR1 is MDHEN, CDR2 SYDVKM, per germline. The CDR3 here is CASSTGLAGVHEQYF. The CDR3 DNA reads as TGTGCCAGCAGTACGGGACTAGCGGGAGTCCACGAGCAGTACTTC.

V usage is TRBV14 and J usage is TRBJ2-5; D is perhaps TRBD1 (6 bases). The V and J ends lost 4 bases and 3 bases respectively, with 12 bases between them. This CDR3 region has 14 residues. Germline lookup yields CDR1 SGHDN and CDR2 FVKESK. The CDR3 region is CASSPRDKEETQYF. For the CDR3, the DNA is TGTGCCAGCAGCCCCCGGGACAAAGAAGAGACCCAGTACTTC.

The V call is TRBV7-7, the J call TRBJ2-5; 14 nucleotides line up with TRBD2. CDR1 SSHAT and CDR2 FNYEAQ come from the germline V gene (reference sequence). J gave up 5 bases and V 2 bases, and 13 bases lay outside the gene matches. The CDR3 is 19 amino acids. The chain's CDR3 is CASSLKPRTSGGLTETQYF. The CDR3, as DNA: TGTGCCAGCAGCTTAAAACCCCGGACTAGCGGGGGGTTAACGGAGACCCAGTACTTC.

V is TRBV28 and J is TRBJ2-3; TRBD2 aligns across 13 bases. Looked up from germline, CDR1 is MDHEN and CDR2 is SYDVKM. V gave up 4 bases and J gave up 7 bases; unmatched junction bases: 5. This CDR3 is built from 15 residues. CDR3 nucleotides: TGTGCCAGCAGTTCACTAGCGGGAGGGCCACATACGCAGTATTTT. It specifies CASSSLAGGPHTQYF. The complete variable domain, with remaining parts taken from reference TRBV28 and TRBJ2-3, reads DVKVTQSSRYLVKRTGEKVFLECVQDMDHENMFWYRQDPGLGLRLIYFSYDVKMKEKGDIPEGYSVSREKKERFSLILESASTNQTSMYLCASSSLAGGPHTQYFGPGTRLTVL.

The CDR3 DNA reads as TGTGCCAGCTCAACGGGGTTCAAGTATGGCTACACCTTC. Translated, it gives CASSTGFKYGYTF. The V and J genes are TRBV5-6 and TRBJ1-2; D uncertain. V dropped 7 bases and J dropped 5 bases, with 15 bases sitting between them. Germline CDR1 and CDR2: SGHDT and YYEEEE. This CDR3 contains 13 residues.

The chain carries TRBV13 and TRBJ2-5; no clear D. V gave up 2 bases and J gave up 5 bases, with 12 bases separating them. CDR1 and CDR2 (germline): PRHDT, FYEKMQ (reference sequence). The CDR3 totals 14 residues. The CDR3 coding sequence is TGTGCCAGCAGCTTACTTCCTGGCCAGGAGACCCAGTACTTC. It specifies CASSLLPGQETQYF.

On this clone: A read error may account for a junction end that differs from germline. V and J are TRBV6-1 and TRBJ1-5; D perhaps matches TRBD1 (5 bases). This CDR3 has 15 amino acids. The V gene's germline CDR1 is MNHNS and CDR2 SASEGT. CDR3 loop: CPSVIWEGFDQPQHF. CDR3 nucleotides: TGTCCCAGTGTAATCTGGGAGGGGTTCGATCAGCCCCAGCATTTT.

The rearrangement uses TRBV6-1 and TRBJ2-7; TRBD2 matches 7 bases. Trimming at V came to 0 bases and at J to 6 bases, leaving 8 bases not matched to a gene. Germline values: CDR1 MNHNS, CDR2 SASEGT. This CDR3 has 15 amino acids. This chain's CDR3 is CASSEARREVCEQYF. CDR3 bases: TGTGCCAGCAGTGAAGCGCGACGGGAGGTCTGCGAGCAGTACTTC.

The chain joins TRBV7-9 to TRBJ2-1; the match to TRBD2 covers 12 bases. V lost 3 bases to trimming and J lost 5 bases; unmatched junction nucleotides: 2. Germline loops: CDR1 SEHNR, CDR2 FQNEAQ (reference sequence). This CDR3 region has 15 residues. CDR3 bases: TGTGCCAGCAGCTTGCGACTAGCGGGGGACAATGAGCAGTTCTTC. Amino acid sequence: CASSLRLAGDNEQFF. Together with reference TRBV7-9 and TRBJ2-1, the CDR3 gives the full variable domain: DTGVSQNPRHKITKRGQNVTFRCDPISEHNRLYWYRQTLGQGPEFLTYFQNEAQLEKSRLLSDRFSAERPKGSFSTLEIQRTEQGDSAMYLCASSLRLAGDNEQFFGPGTRLTVL.

The gene calls are TRBV6-4 and TRBJ2-3; 8 bases fit TRBD2. The germline gives CDR1 MRHNA, CDR2 SNTAGT. Unmatched junction bases numbered 10, after V lost 2 bases and J lost 3 bases. This CDR3 contains 17 residues. The DNA for the CDR3 is TGTGCCAGCAGTGACCCCCTCTTGCCGGGGGGGACAGATACGCAGTATTTT. Translated: CASSDPLLPGGTDTQYF.

This chain joins TRBV28 and TRBJ2-5, with a possible D match to TRBD1 (5 bases). Trimming left V 5 bases short and J 5 bases short, with 12 bases between. Germline V gene lookup returns CDR1 MDHEN and CDR2 SYDVKM. The CDR3 spans 13 residues. The CDR3 reads CASSPPKGETQYF. The DNA of the CDR3 is TGTGCCAGCAGTCCCCCAAAGGGGGAGACCCAGTACTTC.

This sequence joins TRBV7-2 and TRBJ2-7; D gene unclear. The V end was cut by 3 bases, the J end by 2 bases, with 8 bases between. Germline values: CDR1 SGHTA, CDR2 FQGNSA. This CDR3 comprises 13 residues. Here the CDR3 reads CASSFTLTYEQYF. As DNA, the CDR3 is TGTGCCAGCAGCTTCACTCTTACCTACGAGCAGTACTTC.